Reported below is one T cell receptor beta chain. These data belong to a study of blood T cell repertoires in COVID-19. As for the study in general: Acute-phase and convalescent COVID-19 samples originated in the United States, Italy and Spain. T cells, B-cell-depleted T cells, or PBMCs supplied cDNA or gDNA.

Original methodology: Using reference gene primer amplification, nucleated cell counts were estimated. Method: immunoSEQ multiplex PCR; TCRdb's copy keeps in-frame clones and lacks some. For V, J and clone size, that table is used; D and trimming come from the DNA. The sample yields approximately 190,000 clones, approximately 90% seen once. V was clipped by 5 bases and J by 5 bases; unmatched bases: 4. Germline CDR1 SNHLY, CDR2 FYNNEI. The length of the CDR3 is 14 residues. This TCR derives from a man aged 55 to 69 with active or convalescent COVID-19. This chain connects TRBV2 to TRBJ1-4; TRBD1 matches at 8 bases. Sequencing used peripheral blood. CDR3 sequence reads: CASSWDRINEKLFF. CDR3 coding DNA: TGTGCCAGCAGTTGGGACAGGATAAATGAAAAACTGTTTTTT.